Below, one TCR beta chain is given with its context. Its antigen is not identified. The record originates from a study of Ad26.COV2.S vaccination and SARS-CoV-2 variants. In the study overall: A participant enrolled in the COV1001 Ad26.COV2.S trial arm provided the sample. Ad26.COV2.S given intramuscularly, once or twice 56 days apart. Whole-study results and caveats: Participants in the vaccine arm had higher spike-specific TCR breadth; placebo recipients had lower.

The sample's treatment: some 20 received Ad26.COV2.S at low or high dose, single or two shots; 5 received placebo; per-sample allocation not given. It was on day 63 after the first vaccine or placebo injection that samples were taken. The CDR3 sequence is 12 residues long. CDR1 LGHNT and CDR2 FRNRAP come from the germline V gene. Trimming stripped 7 bases from V and 3 bases from J, with 9 bases between. Sequencing was performed with immunoSEQ multiplex PCR; in TCRdb, only in-frame clones are kept and a portion is missing. There are 430,000 or so clones in the sample; about 93% occur only once, and 12% lies in the top ten.

Source: peripheral blood, taken in a trial of Ad26.COV2.S vaccine versus placebo. The origin of this receptor is a person aged 18 to 59 who received the Ad26.COV2.S COVID-19 vaccine or a placebo. The chain links TRBV12-5 to TRBJ2-5, with D unclear. This CDR3 reads CASARWEETQYF. CDR3 sequence (DNA): TGTGCTAGTGCCCGATGGGAAGAGACCCAGTACTTC.